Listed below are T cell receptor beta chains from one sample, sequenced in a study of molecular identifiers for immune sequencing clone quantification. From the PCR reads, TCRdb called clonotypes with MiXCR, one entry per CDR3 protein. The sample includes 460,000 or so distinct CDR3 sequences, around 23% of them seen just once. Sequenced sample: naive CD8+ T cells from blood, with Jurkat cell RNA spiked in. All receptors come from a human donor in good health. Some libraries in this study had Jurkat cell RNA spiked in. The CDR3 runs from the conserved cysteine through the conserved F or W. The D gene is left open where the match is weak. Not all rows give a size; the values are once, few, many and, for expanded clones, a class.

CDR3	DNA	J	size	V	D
CASSLDASGTWDTQYF	TGCGCCAGCAGCTTGGATGCTAGCGGGACATGGGATACGCAGTATTTT	TRBJ2-3	many	TRBV5-1	TRBD2
CSARDESSTDTQYF	TGCAGTGCTAGAGATGAGTCTAGCACAGATACGCAGTATTTT	TRBJ2-3	few	TRBV20-1	-
CASSLRTGTGQPQHF	TGTGCCAGCAGTTTGCGGACAGGGACGGGTCAGCCCCAGCATTTT	TRBJ1-5	many	TRBV6-2/TRBV6-3	TRBD1
CASRPGRVLTSYEQYF	TGTGCCAGCAGACCAGGGAGGGTGCTGACCTCCTACGAGCAGTACTTC	TRBJ2-7	many	TRBV6-5	TRBD2
CASSQDSRGGGDEQYF	TGCGCCAGCAGCCAAGACTCCAGGGGAGGGGGCGACGAGCAGTACTTC	TRBJ2-7	many	TRBV4-3	-
CASSQEGQNTEALF	TGCGCCAGCAGCCAAGAGGGGCAGAACACTGAAGCTCTCTTT	TRBJ1-1	once	TRBV4-3	-
CASSQGSGTDTQYF	TGCGCCAGCAGCCAAGGGTCAGGGACCGATACGCAGTATTTT	TRBJ2-3	many	TRBV4-3	-
CASSYPGPTGSPDTQYF	TGTGCCAGCAGCTACCCAGGACCCACCGGAAGTCCAGATACGCAGTATTTT	TRBJ2-3	-	TRBV7-9	-
CASSLWFPAGDTQYF	TGTGCCAGCAGTTTATGGTTCCCGGCGGGTGATACGCAGTATTTT	TRBJ2-3	many	TRBV27	-
CASRTPPGQGDETQYF	TGTGCCAGCAGAACCCCCCCGGGACAGGGGGACGAGACCCAGTACTTC	TRBJ2-5	few	TRBV6-5	TRBD1
CASSLGVPVYEQYF	TGTGCCAGCAGTTTGGGGGTACCCGTCTACGAGCAGTACTTC	TRBJ2-7	-	TRBV27	-
CASSQRLSGTVSHEQYF	TGTGCCAGCAGTCAACGACTCTCCGGGACAGTCTCGCACGAGCAGTACTTC	TRBJ2-7	-	TRBV6-1	TRBD1
CSARKRTSYEQYF	TGCAGTGCTAGGAAACGAACCTCCTACGAGCAGTACTTC	TRBJ2-7	-	TRBV20-1	-
CSASSGGSANEQFF	TGCAGTGCTAGTTCCGGCGGGAGTGCAAATGAGCAGTTCTTC	TRBJ2-1	few	TRBV20-1	TRBD2
CASSLGLGGNQRQHF	TGTGCCAGCAGTTTAGGCCTAGGAGGCAATCAGCGCCAGCATTTT	TRBJ1-5	-	TRBV28	-
CASSPGHDRKEAQYF	TGTGCCAGTTCCCCCGGGCACGACAGGAAAGAGGCCCAGTACTTC	TRBJ2-5	-	TRBV12-3/TRBV12-4	-
CASRRAGVQQFF	TGTGCCAGCAGGAGAGCGGGAGTCCAGCAGTTCTTC	TRBJ2-1	-	TRBV28	TRBD2
CASRPSAASGTDTQYF	TGTGCCAGCAGACCGTCTGCGGCTAGCGGAACAGATACGCAGTATTTT	TRBJ2-3	many	TRBV28	TRBD2
CASRDRISYEQYF	TGTGCCAGCAGGGATAGAATTTCCTACGAGCAGTACTTC	TRBJ2-7	few	TRBV6-1	-
CASSSRTYNTEAFF	TGTGCCAGCAGCTCTCGGACATATAACACTGAAGCTTTCTTT	TRBJ1-1	-	TRBV13	-
CASSIEGTSGVSYEQYF	TGTGCCAGTAGTATAGAAGGGACTAGCGGGGTATCCTACGAGCAGTACTTC	TRBJ2-7	-	TRBV19	TRBD2
CASSQVRGNEQFF	TGTGCCAGCAGCCAAGTTCGGGGCAATGAGCAGTTCTTC	TRBJ2-1	few	TRBV3-1	-
CASSLWGANSYEQYF	TGTGCCAGCAGTTTATGGGGGGCTAACTCCTACGAGCAGTACTTC	TRBJ2-7	many	TRBV28	-
CSARDSRGRLQETQYF	TGCAGTGCTAGAGATTCCAGGGGTCGCCTACAAGAGACCCAGTACTTC	TRBJ2-5	many	TRBV20-1	-
CASSQGQGAFYEQYF	TGCGCCAGCAGCCAGGGACAGGGGGCATTCTACGAGCAGTACTTC	TRBJ2-7	many	TRBV4-3	TRBD1
CASSLAPFGHNEQFF	TGTGCCAGCAGCTTAGCGCCTTTCGGGCACAATGAGCAGTTCTTC	TRBJ2-1	many	TRBV7-8	-
CASSPPLGEGSGEKLFF	TGTGCCAGCAGCCCCCCCCTGGGAGAGGGCAGTGGTGAAAAACTGTTTTTT	TRBJ1-4	many	TRBV27	-
CASSIGSSYEQYF	TGTGCCAGCAGCATTGGGAGCTCCTACGAGCAGTACTTC	TRBJ2-7	few	TRBV7-9	-
CAWTAQREDEQFF	TGTGCCTGGACTGCTCAGCGGGAGGATGAGCAGTTCTTC	TRBJ2-1	many	TRBV30	TRBD2
CASPGDRSSYNSPLHF	TGTGCCTCACCGGGGGACAGGAGCTCCTATAATTCACCCCTCCACTTT	TRBJ1-6	-	TRBV30	TRBD1
CASSQTGTAWRETQYF	TGTGCCAGCAGCCAGACCGGGACCGCCTGGAGGGAGACCCAGTACTTC	TRBJ2-5	few	TRBV14	-
CASSPEQGSSYEQYF	TGTGCCAGCAGCCCCGAACAGGGTAGCTCCTACGAGCAGTACTTC	TRBJ2-7	many	TRBV9	-
CASSWGQGTVNTEAFF	TGTGCCAGCAGCTGGGGACAGGGTACGGTGAACACTGAAGCTTTCTTT	TRBJ1-1	many	TRBV5-6	TRBD1
CASSDGQGLTEAFF	TGTGCCAGCAGTGACGGACAGGGGCTGACTGAAGCTTTCTTT	TRBJ1-1	many	TRBV2	TRBD1
CASSVGTGASNQPQHF	TGTGCCAGTAGTGTCGGGACAGGAGCGAGCAATCAGCCCCAGCATTTT	TRBJ1-5	-	TRBV19	TRBD1
CASSRHEFSSSGANVLTF	TGTGCCAGTAGTAGACACGAATTCTCGAGCTCTGGGGCCAACGTCCTGACTTTC	TRBJ2-6	-	TRBV19	-
CASSLVSGGVSNQPQHF	TGTGCCAGCAGCTTAGTTAGCGGAGGAGTTAGCAATCAGCCCCAGCATTTT	TRBJ1-5	many	TRBV7-8	-
CASSHHSGGLYYEQYF	TGCGCCAGCAGCCACCATAGCGGGGGGCTCTACTACGAGCAGTACTTC	TRBJ2-7	few	TRBV4-3	TRBD2
CASSLEVGYEQYF	TGTGCCAGCAGCTTAGAGGTGGGATACGAGCAGTACTTC	TRBJ2-7	many	TRBV5-4	-
CASSLSGRYEQYF	TGTGCCAGCAGTTTGAGCGGGAGGTACGAGCAGTACTTC	TRBJ2-7	many	TRBV6-2/TRBV6-3	TRBD2
CASSLTSGRRETQYF	TGTGCCAGCAGCTTGACAAGCGGGAGACGAGAGACCCAGTACTTC	TRBJ2-5	-	TRBV5-4	TRBD2